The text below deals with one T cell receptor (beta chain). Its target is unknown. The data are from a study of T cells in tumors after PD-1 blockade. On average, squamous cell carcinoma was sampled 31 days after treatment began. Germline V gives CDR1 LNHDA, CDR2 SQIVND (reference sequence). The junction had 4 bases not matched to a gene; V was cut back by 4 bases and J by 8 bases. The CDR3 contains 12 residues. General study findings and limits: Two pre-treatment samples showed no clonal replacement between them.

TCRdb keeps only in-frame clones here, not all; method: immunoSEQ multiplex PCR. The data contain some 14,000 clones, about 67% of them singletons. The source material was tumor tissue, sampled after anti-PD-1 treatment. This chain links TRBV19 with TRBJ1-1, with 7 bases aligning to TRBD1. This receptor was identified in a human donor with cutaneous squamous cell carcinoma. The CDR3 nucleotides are TGTGCCAGTAGTAAGGGGACAGCAGAAGCTTTCTTT. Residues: CASSKGTAEAFF.